The source of this TCR beta chain is a study of memory CD4+ T cells and cytomegalovirus serostatus. Study-wide background: Healthy Belgian adult donors included several CMV-positive and 24 CMV-negative people. Overall study findings and caveats: Suggested: most of the CMV-linked TCR signature lies in CD4+ memory cells. 67 of 164 known CMV-associated TCRbeta sequences appeared in CD4+ memory.

The assay was immunoSEQ multiplex PCR, and TCRdb's table has in-frame clones only and misses some. The sample consists of over 65,000 clones, over 80% of them appearing once. Regarding this clone: Its antigen is unidentified.

The germline V gene has CDR1 LNHNV and CDR2 YYDKDF (reference sequence). V was cut by 0 bases and J by 0 bases, with 8 bases left in between. The CDR3 is made up of 16 amino acids. The sort gate was single viable CD3+CD4+CD8-CD45RO+ cells for memory CD4+ T cells. After thawing, CD4+ T cells were positively selected. The TCR originated in an adult in good health and CMV-seronegative. The sample comprised memory CD4+ T cells from blood. This rearrangement joins TRBV15 to TRBJ1-4; no definite D call. The CDR3 sequence: CATSRDTGSTNEKLFF. CDR3 DNA: TGTGCCACCAGCAGAGATACTGGGTCAACTAATGAAAAACTGTTTTTT.